The 21 T cell receptor beta chains given below trace back to one sample, sequenced in a study of TIL therapy for anti-PD-1-resistant metastatic lung cancer (dated by TCRdb to 2020 to 2023). The immunoSEQ v3 hsTCRB kit was used to amplify TCR beta CDR3 regions from genomic DNA through bias-controlled multiplex PCR. TCRdb holds this immuneACCESS table with in-frame rearrangements only. Some clones are missing; in checked studies, unresolved V genes explain under half, and the rest has no known cause. The sample records about 60,000 clones, around 87% of which are singletons. The ten top clones hold approximately 2.4% of the sample. The intended sense of this specimen's time point label: pre-treatment sample, taken before nivolumab and TIL therapy. This specimen was blood, taken at baseline. These receptors were taken from a person between 25 and 80 years old with non-small cell lung cancer.

The chain employs TRBV18 and TRBJ2-7, with 8 bases identical to TRBD1. The CDR3 spans 13 residues. Trimming took 4 bases from V and 3 from J; bases not matched to a gene: 2. CDR1 KGHSH and CDR2 LQKENI come from the germline V gene. CDR3 protein: CASSRDRNYEQYF. The DNA for the CDR3 is TGTGCCAGCTCACGGGACAGGAACTACGAGCAGTACTTC. The full variable domain, with the rest looked up from reference TRBV18 and TRBJ2-7, is NAGVMQNPRHLVRRRGQEARLRCSPMKGHSHVYWYRQLPEEGLKFMVYLQKENIIDESGMPKERFSAEFPKEGPSILRIQQVVRGDSAAYFCASSRDRNYEQYFGPGTRLTVT.

The chain uses TRBV3-1 (or the pseudogene TRBV3-2) and TRBJ2-6; 10 nucleotides agree with TRBD1. The CDR3 has 18 residues. Germline values: CDR1 LGHDT, CDR2 YNNKEL (reference sequence). The trim removed 4 bases at V and 4 bases at J, leaving 10 bases unmatched. As DNA, the CDR3 is TGTGCCAGCAGCCCCCCGGGACAGGGGTTGTCCGGGGCCAACGTCCTGACTTTC. Translating gives CASSPPGQGLSGANVLTF.

V is TRBV24-1 and J is TRBJ1-5; tentatively, D is TRBD1 (5 bases). The CDR3 totals 14 residues. Germline V CDR1 and CDR2: KGHDR, SFDVKD. Between the trimmed V and J ends, which lost 4 bases and 6 bases, there was a span of 12 bases. The CDR3 loop reads CATSDNGDVQPQHF. In nucleotides, the CDR3 is TGTGCCACCAGTGACAACGGGGACGTTCAGCCCCAGCATTTT.

The J gene is TRBJ2-7, the V gene TRBV9; D possibly uses TRBD1 or TRBD2 (6 bases each). Between the trimmed V and J ends, which lost 0 bases and 6 bases, there was a span of 10 bases. Per the germline V gene, CDR1 is SGDLS and CDR2 is YYNGEE. The length of the CDR3 is 13 residues. The CDR3 loop reads CASSVDGGGEQYF. The CDR3 coding sequence is TGTGCCAGCAGCGTAGATGGAGGGGGCGAGCAGTACTTC.

This chain joins TRBV30 and TRBJ1-2, with 12 bases lining up with TRBD1. Unmatched junction bases numbered 5, after V lost 4 bases and J lost 2 bases. Germline V lookup: CDR1 GTSNPN, CDR2 SVGIG (reference sequence). The CDR3 is 15 residues long. This CDR3 is CAWTPGQGANYGYTF. As DNA, the CDR3 is TGTGCCTGGACTCCGGGACAGGGGGCGAACTATGGCTACACCTTC.

This chain uses TRBV7-7 with TRBJ2-1; 14 bases are shared with TRBD2. Germline V lookup: CDR1 SSHAT, CDR2 FNYEAQ (reference sequence). V shed 3 bases, J shed 7 bases, and the junction held 2 bases outside the gene matches. This CDR3 has 15 residues. For the CDR3, the DNA is TGTGCCAGCAGCTTGGGACTAGCGGGGGTAAATGAGCAGTTCTTC. This encodes CASSLGLAGVNEQFF.

Only a few counts were recorded for this clone. The chain links TRBV2 to TRBJ2-2, with 12 bases identical to TRBD1. Trimming took 4 bases from V and 7 from J; bases not matched to a gene: 7. The CDR3 consists of 16 residues. Germline V gene sequence: CDR1 SNHLY, CDR2 FYNNEI. CDR3 protein: CASSVNRDRGLGELFF. The DNA for the CDR3 is TGTGCCAGCAGTGTTAATCGGGACAGGGGGCTCGGGGAGCTGTTTTTT. The full variable domain, rest sourced from reference TRBV2 and TRBJ2-2, is EPEVTQTPSHQVTQMGQEVILRCVPISNHLYFYWYRQILGQKVEFLVSFYNNEISEKSEIFDDQFSVERPDGSNFTLKIRSTKLEDSAMYFCASSVNRDRGLGELFFGEGSRLTVL.

This clone was seen a handful of times. This sequence joins TRBV3-1 (or the pseudogene TRBV3-2) and TRBJ1-3, with D uncertain. Germline CDR1 LGHDT, CDR2 YNNKEL (reference sequence). Trimming left V 0 bases short and J 4 bases short, with 10 bases between. The CDR3 runs to 15 residues. The DNA for the CDR3 is TGTGCCAGCAGCCAAGATCCGGGCTCAGGAAACACCATATATTTT. Protein product: CASSQDPGSGNTIYF.

The chain has TRBV7-3 and TRBJ2-7; 7 bases fit TRBD2. The germline V gene has CDR1 SGHTA and CDR2 FQGTGA. There are 14 residues in the CDR3. V dropped 3 bases and J dropped 7; count of bases not matched to a gene: 9. For the CDR3, the DNA is TGTGCCAGCAGCTTTCAAGCGGGAACGGAGGAGCAGTACTTC. The encoded protein is CASSFQAGTEEQYF.

This chain links TRBV7-2 with TRBJ1-5; the match to TRBD1 covers 8 bases. This CDR3 is built from 16 residues. Losses at the gene ends were 0 bases for V and 6 bases for J; bases not matched to a gene: 7. Germline V CDR1 and CDR2: SGHTA, FQGNSA. DNA for the CDR3: TGTGCCAGCAGCTTAGCTCAGGGGGCCTTGGGTCAGCCCCAGCATTTT. It translates to CASSLAQGALGQPQHF.

The J gene is TRBJ2-1, the V gene TRBV16; 11 bases match TRBD2. Germline CDR1 is KGHSY and CDR2 is FQNENV. J was trimmed by 9 bases and V by 4 bases; bases with no gene match: 14. CDR3 length equals 17 residues. The CDR3 protein is CASSPRYLAGGLGEQFF. The CDR3 DNA reads TGTGCCAGCAGCCCCCGGTACTTAGCGGGAGGGCTGGGTGAGCAGTTCTTC.

This clone was recorded only once. The gene calls are TRBV10-3 and TRBJ2-1; 10 nucleotides align to TRBD2. The CDR3 loop spans 15 amino acids. Germline values: CDR1 ENHRY, CDR2 SYGVKD. V shed 0 bases, J shed 15 bases, and the junction held 11 bases outside the gene matches. The CDR3 bases are TGTGCCATCAGTGAGTCGACTCTTGGAGTAGCGGGAGGGTTCTTC. Translated: CAISESTLGVAGGFF.

This clone was observed once. J is TRBJ1-2 and V is TRBV28; 7 bases align to TRBD1. The CDR3 has 13 amino acids. Germline V CDR1 and CDR2: MDHEN, SYDVKM. With V trimmed by 5 bases and J by 6 bases, 6 bases remained unmatched. CDR3 nucleotides: TGTGCCAGCAGTCACCGGACAGGTGATGGCTACACCTTC. Amino acids: CASSHRTGDGYTF.

This chain joins TRBV5-6 and TRBJ1-2, with D perhaps matching TRBD1 (6 bases). CDR1 is SGHDT, CDR2 YYEEEE, per germline. Trimming shortened V by 0 bases and J by 4 bases, and 13 bases separated the two germline ends. CDR3 size: 15 residues. The CDR3 sequence: CASSLDLRGSYGYTF. In DNA form, the CDR3 reads TGTGCCAGCAGCTTGGATCTTAGGGGGTCCTATGGCTACACCTTC.

This sequence joins TRBV3-1 (or the pseudogene TRBV3-2) and TRBJ2-7; no firm D call. CDR1 and CDR2 (germline): LGHDT, YNNKEL (reference sequence). The CDR3 has 14 residues. The V and J ends lost 0 bases and 2 bases respectively, with 8 bases between them. CDR3 sequence (DNA): TGTGCCAGCAGCCAAGACAGGCTACCCTACGAGCAGTACTTC. Amino acids: CASSQDRLPYEQYF.

The chain is built from TRBV6-5 and TRBJ2-5; tentatively, D is TRBD2 (5 bases). Trimming removed 6 bases at V and 5 bases at J, with 10 bases between. Per the germline V gene, CDR1 is MNHEY and CDR2 is SVGAGI. The CDR3 is made up of 12 amino acids. The CDR3 nucleotides read TGTGCCAGCAGGAGGGCCGGGGAGACCCAGTACTTC. Protein sequence: CASRRAGETQYF.

The rearrangement links TRBV28 to TRBJ1-5; possible D gene TRBD1, 6 bases. The V end lost 5 bases, the J end lost 6 bases, and 11 bases lay between the germline ends. This CDR3 spans 13 amino acids. Germline V CDR1 and CDR2: MDHEN, SYDVKM. CDR3 loop: CASSPLRGQPQHF. The CDR3 DNA is TGTGCCAGCAGTCCGCTCAGGGGTCAGCCCCAGCATTTT.

This clone has only a few counts. This chain connects TRBV6-5 to TRBJ1-1, with D tentatively TRBD1 (5 bases). Germline V CDR1 and CDR2: MNHEY, SVGAGI. Trimming cost V 11 bases and J 0 bases, with 16 bases left between them. This CDR3 contains 14 residues. CDR3 bases: TGTGCCTCCAGAGGGGAAGTTATGAACACTGAAGCTTTCTTT. Its translation: CASRGEVMNTEAFF.

This chain joins TRBV7-3 and TRBJ2-6; D unclear. The CDR3 length is 15 residues. Germline assignment: CDR1 SGHTA and CDR2 FQGTGA. V was cut by 3 bases and J by 0 bases, with 6 bases left in between. In DNA form, the CDR3 reads TGTGCCAGCAGCTTCGCCAACTCTGGGGCCAACGTCCTGACTTTC. It translates to CASSFANSGANVLTF.

V and J are TRBV27 and TRBJ2-3, with D uncertain. V lost 6 bases and J lost 2, with 9 bases in between. CDR3 length: 13 residues. Germline values: CDR1 MNHEY, CDR2 SMNVEV (reference sequence). CDR3 in amino acids: CASRRQTTDTQYF. CDR3 DNA sequence: TGTGCCAGCAGGAGGCAGACCACAGATACGCAGTATTTT.

This clone was counted a single time. DNA for the CDR3: TGTGCTAGTGGTCCCAGCACGGGGGTAATCGCAGATACGCAGTATTTT. Translation gives CASGPSTGVIADTQYF. This chain links TRBV12-5 with TRBJ2-3; weak D call: TRBD2 (6 bases). With 5 bases removed from V and 4 bases from J, the gap between germline ends came to 19 bases. The CDR3 has 16 residues. Germline loops: CDR1 LGHNT, CDR2 FRNRAP.